The clone carrying this T cell receptor (beta chain) came up once. V was trimmed by 5 bases and J by 3 bases, leaving 14 bases between them. The CDR3 has 15 amino acids. CDR1 is SEHNR, CDR2 FQNEAQ, per germline (reference sequence). Clones were read by immunoSEQ multiplex PCR, and TCRdb kept only the in-frame ones, dropping some. The repertoire holds approximately 140,000 clones, with over 80% as singletons. This sample is drawn from a study of blood T cell repertoires in COVID-19. Sequencing was done on a sample of peripheral blood. The chain employs TRBV7-9 and TRBJ2-4; a weak D match, TRBD2 (6 bases). This clonotype was sampled from a man aged 30-40 years with COVID-19, enrolled during active disease. CDR3 in amino acids: CASSPGLFVKNIQYF. CDR3 DNA sequence: TGTGCCAGCAGCCCGGGACTGTTCGTCAAAAACATTCAGTACTTC.